Listed below are T cell receptor beta chains from one sample, sequenced in a study of T cells in Graves' hyperthyroidism and ophthalmopathy. TCRdb re-derived calls from the multiplex PCR reads in MiXCR, one entry per CDR3 protein. The table records around 600,000 distinct CDR3 sequences, approximately 14% of them present only once. Source material: blood. Receptor source: a woman between 45 and 65 years old with Graves' ophthalmopathy. CDR3s include the opening cysteine and the closing phenylalanine or tryptophan. The D gene is left open where the match is weak. Size tells how often a clone was seen (once, few, many) or the class of an expanded clone, and some rows leave it out.

.,TRBV27,TRBJ1-4,few,TGTGCCAGCAGTTTCACAACCCCGTTCGGGGGAATTAATGAAAAACTGTTTTTT,CASSFTTPFGGINEKLFF
.,TRBV6-1,TRBJ1-4,many,TGTGCCAGCAGTCCCGGTCTGGGCACTGAAAAACTGTTTTTT,CASSPGLGTEKLFF
.,TRBV11-1,TRBJ2-2,many,TGTGCCAGCAGCTTGATGGCCTACTCGAACACCGGGGAGCTGTTTTTT,CASSLMAYSNTGELFF
.,TRBV7-9,TRBJ1-1,many,TGTGCCAGCAGCTTAGCGTGGAGGGACACTGAAGCTTTCTTT,CASSLAWRDTEAFF
TRBD2,TRBV6-4,TRBJ2-1,.,TGTGCCAGCAGTGACTCGGGTAGCGGGGGTTACAATGAGCAGTTCTTC,CASSDSGSGGYNEQFF
.,TRBV25-1,TRBJ2-3,.,TGTGCCAGCAGTGTTACCCCCGGCTACACAGATACGCAGTATTTT,CASSVTPGYTDTQYF
.,TRBV5-1,TRBJ2-7,many,TGCGCCAGCAGCTTGTCCATACCCTACGAGCAGTACTTC,CASSLSIPYEQYF
.,TRBV24-1,TRBJ2-2,few,TGTGCCACCGGGACTCCGAACACCGGGGAGCTGTTTTTT,CATGTPNTGELFF
.,TRBV19,TRBJ1-5,.,TGTGCCAGTCGGAAATTACATAACCAGCCCCAGCATTTT,CASRKLHNQPQHF
TRBD2,TRBV28,TRBJ2-1,many,TGTGCCAGCAGTTTATTTCCCCTAGCGGGAGGCTATGAGCAGTTCTTC,CASSLFPLAGGYEQFF
.,TRBV5-8,TRBJ2-5,many,TGTGCCAGCACCCCCTATCGCTTTACGGTCCAAGAGACCCAGTACTTC,CASTPYRFTVQETQYF